This TCR beta chain emerged from a study of shared clonotypes between healthy human individuals (dated by TCRdb to 2020 to 2021). Study-level background: A couple of women and three men aged 18 to 49 years were included in the cohort. Per donor, three plates each were used for CD4 naive and CD4 memory, two for CD8 naive, and one for CD8 memory. The study deeply sequenced blood TCR repertoires of five healthy adults to estimate repertoire size and the extent of clonotype sharing between individuals. To increase sequencing depth and limit assay-specific biases, TCR repertoire library preparation and sequencing were carried out by different laboratories using diverse techniques. Each donor's leukapheresis produced roughly between roughly 0.85 and 9 billion PBMCs. Beyond this particular receptor, the publication reports: About 5% of naive CD4, approximately 3.7% of naive CD8, roughly 2.4% of memory CD4, and less than 0.45% of memory CD8 clonotypes were shared across four donors. Sampling was restricted to blood, and TCR repertoires in tissue are likely to differ from TCR repertoires in blood. Compared with non-shared clonotypes, the clonotypes found in all four sorted-subset donors had higher generation probabilities. Even with the large sequencing depth, rarefaction of the sorted-subset datasets indicated that sequencing was incomplete. Based on pairwise subsampling, the degree of clonotype sharing among donors was expected to be affected by sequencing depth. Naive subsets generally had larger estimated clonotype richness than memory subsets did. The small number of donors limited the genetic and exposure-history diversity represented.

Healthy HIV-negative adults with no recently reported acute infections or vaccinations were included as donors. Every donor was a Caucasian adult residing in Nashville, Tennessee, USA. CD4+ T cells were enriched by magnetic negative selection; naive cells were then positively selected on CD45RA, and the negative fraction formed the memory subset. Blood was obtained by leukapheresis, after which PBMCs were separated by Ficoll-Histopaque density gradient centrifugation and cryopreserved in liquid nitrogen vapor phase. Analytical flow cytometry was used to check the purity and quantity of every magnetically sorted T cell population. Each sorted fraction had its genomic DNA isolated and then quantified by UV absorbance on a Nanodrop 2000c. Using the deep immunoSEQ assay, TCR CDR3 regions were amplified from genomic DNA by multiplex PCR. Extracted genomic DNA from each cell subset was distributed evenly across all wells of several immunoSEQ 96-well plates, and each plate was treated as a replicate. For sorted subsets, around 200 ng genomic DNA, equal to approximately 30,000 T cell genomes, was loaded into each replicate PCR. The purified libraries were quantified using a Qubit 3.0 fluorometer, sized with a Bioanalyzer 2100, and then quantified again using the KAPA Library Quantification kit. Every immunoSEQ 96-well plate was sequenced on a separate single-read 150-cycle Illumina NextSeq 550 flow cell. The study's processing was this. The immunoSEQ output contained only junctional sequences without quality scores, so filtering could not match that applied to full-length reads. Sequences were annotated with PyIR, a Python wrapper for IgBLAST v1.9, using IMGT germline references to assign V/J genes and CDR3. Any read was removed if the V/J assignment was weak (E-value above 1e-6), the CDR3 was missing, or the read contained stop codons, out-of-frame junctions, or ambiguous translated residues. A V3J clonotype was defined by an identical inferred V gene, J gene, and CDR3 amino acid sequence. Percentage overlap between repertoires was computed as shared unique clonotypes divided by the size of the smaller repertoire. RTK rarefaction, the Chao1 estimator, and Recon v2.1 estimates of unobserved clonotypes were used to assess repertoire richness. Generation probabilities for all TCRbeta clonotypes obtained by the gDNA method from several donors were computed using OLGA. The clones in this table, taken by TCRdb from immuneACCESS, are in-frame only. Not every clone is retained; where verified, under half of the shortfall comes from an unresolved V gene, and the cause of the rest is unknown. The V and J calls and clone size are taken from that table; D and trimming were inferred from the DNA. In this sample the table shows about 1.5 million clones, 95% to 99% of which occur a single time. Roughly 0.45% of the sample rests with the top ten.

This clone appeared once. This receptor's antigen is unknown. Base qualities are not at hand, and no much larger clone is one base apart. The germline V gene (reference sequence) provides CDR1 MNHNY and CDR2 SVGAGI. The CDR3 has 10 amino acids, counting the end cysteine and phenylalanine. Just CDR3 DNA is preserved here, 30 bases in frame from base 1. Trimming costs V 8 bases and J 5 bases, and their ends lie 6 bases apart. This receptor was obtained from a man aged 25-45 years in good health. The sequencing sample was made of naive CD4+ T cells sorted from blood. Taken with the paper, the label for cell subset or site translates to: CD45RA+ positively selected. Recombination joined TRBV6-6 with TRBJ2-5; the D gene is not confidently resolved. The bases are TGTGCCAGCGGTATGGAGACCCAGTACTTC. This translates into CASGMETQYF.